This T cell receptor beta chain derives from a study of T cell repertoires in cytomegalovirus infection. Study-wide context: Indicated by public TCR beta signatures were CMV infection and matching HLA type.

A note on this clonotype: Its antigen is currently unknown.

CDR1 DFQATT and CDR2 SNEGSKA come from the germline V gene (reference sequence). The CDR3 consists of 22 residues. Trimming took 0 bases from V and 1 from J, leaving 33 bases between them. MiXCR, applied by TCRdb to the reads, yields one record per CDR3 protein. The sample has some 940,000 distinct CDR3 sequences; roughly 31% are singletons. This chain links TRBV20-1 with TRBJ1-1; a possible D gene is TRBD1 (5 bases). The sequences come from cultured CD8+ T cells from PBMCs, collected from culture after CMV antigen stimulation. The clonotype was recovered from a human donor in good health (CMV status not recorded). Some clones in this sample may be carry-over from other donors' samples. CDR3 nucleotide sequence: TGCAGTGCTAGAGATTCCCTTAGGACTCTTGGGGCGGGGGAACTCCCGAACACTGAAGCTTTCTTT. Translating it yields CSARDSLRTLGAGELPNTEAFF.